What follows are 24 T cell receptor beta chains derived from one specimen sequenced in a study of CD8 T cells in Susac syndrome. RNA, at roughly 0.45 to 1 ug, was reverse transcribed with random hexamers. MiXCR, run by TCRdb on the immunoSEQ multiplex PCR reads, gives a single entry per CDR3 protein. Of approximately 150,000 distinct CDR3 sequences listed, around 94% are singletons. Input material: CD4+ T cells from PBMCs. Receptor source: a human donor with multiple sclerosis.

V gene TRBV4-1 combines with J gene TRBJ2-1, with TRBD1 matching over 11 bases. J lost 5 bases, V lost 0 bases, and 6 bases had no gene match. The germline CDR1 and CDR2 sequences are MGHRA and YSYEKL. The CDR3 extends over 17 amino acids. Here the CDR3 DNA reads TGCGCCAGCAGCCAAGATGACGGACAGGGGGCCCACAATGAGCAGTTCTTC. Translated: CASSQDDGQGAHNEQFF.

This sequence joins TRBV21-1 and TRBJ1-4; the D segment call TRBD1 is taken from the table without a DNA check. TRBV21-1 is recorded as a pseudogene. This CDR3 spans 16 amino acids. This CDR3 reads CASSKDRGATNEKLFF. CDR3 sequence (DNA): TGTGCCAGCAGCAAGGACAGGGGAGCAACTAATGAAAAACTGTTTTTT.

The gene calls are TRBV2 and TRBJ2-5; D not certain. The V gene lost 2 bases and the J gene lost 5 bases, with 6 bases spanning the gap. The CDR3 totals 12 residues. The germline gives CDR1 SNHLY, CDR2 FYNNEI. CDR3 nucleotides: TGTGCCAGCAGTGAAAACGAGGAGACCCAGTACTTC. Protein product: CASSENEETQYF.

The chain is built from TRBV11-2 and TRBJ1-1; D unclear. Germline CDR1 and CDR2: SGHAT and FQNNGV. The germline V and J ends were trimmed by 5 bases and 0 bases, with 10 bases remaining between them. The CDR3 contains 14 residues. In DNA form, the CDR3 reads TGTGCCAGCAGCGTGGGTTTAATGAACACTGAAGCTTTCTTT. It yields the protein CASSVGLMNTEAFF.

The chain couples TRBV2 to TRBJ2-2; D gene unclear. Germline V gene lookup returns CDR1 SNHLY and CDR2 FYNNEI. The V end was cut by 6 bases, the J end by 5 bases, with 13 bases between. This CDR3 comprises 14 residues. In DNA, the CDR3 is TGTGCCAGCAGCCCATCCCGGGTAACCGGGGAGCTGTTTTTT. Translating gives CASSPSRVTGELFF.

V gene TRBV27 combines with J gene TRBJ2-1; D remains unclear. V was shortened by 5 bases and J by 8 bases, with 19 bases between the two germline ends. Germline V gives CDR1 MNHEY, CDR2 SMNVEV (reference sequence). The CDR3 sequence is 15 residues long. This CDR3 reads CASSLRVDRGDEQFF. DNA for the CDR3: TGTGCCAGCAGTCTTAGGGTAGACCGAGGCGATGAGCAGTTCTTC.

The chain links TRBV7-9 to TRBJ2-1, with 13 bases aligning to TRBD2. V was clipped by 5 bases and J by 6 bases; unmatched bases: 4. CDR1 is SEHNR and CDR2 is FQNEAQ in the germline V gene (reference sequence). This CDR3 is built from 15 residues. DNA of the CDR3: TGTGCCAGCAGCCGGACTAGCGGGAGTACCAATGAGCAGTTCTTC. Encoded protein: CASSRTSGSTNEQFF. Looking up the rest from reference TRBV7-9 and TRBJ2-1 gives the full variable domain: DTGVSQNPRHKITKRGQNVTFRCDPISEHNRLYWYRQTLGQGPEFLTYFQNEAQLEKSRLLSDRFSAERPKGSFSTLEIQRTEQGDSAMYLCASSRTSGSTNEQFFGPGTRLTVL.

The chain employs TRBV7-2 and TRBJ1-5, with 8 bases fitting TRBD1. The CDR3 has 17 residues. V lost 3 bases, J lost 6 bases, and 13 bases stayed unmatched. Germline loops: CDR1 SGHTA, CDR2 FQGNSA. The CDR3 protein is CASSFSIGQGGGQPQHF. CDR3 bases: TGTGCCAGCAGCTTTTCGATCGGACAGGGCGGGGGTCAGCCCCAGCATTTT. The whole variable domain, remainder taken from reference TRBV7-2 and TRBJ1-5, is GAGVSQSPSNKVTEKGKDVELRCDPISGHTALYWYRQSLGQGLEFLIYFQGNSAPDKSGLPSDRFSAERTGGSVSTLTIQRTQQEDSAVYLCASSFSIGQGGGQPQHFGDGTRLSIL.

J is TRBJ2-1 and V is TRBV18; 14 bases are a match to TRBD2. Looked up from germline, CDR1 is KGHSH and CDR2 is LQKENI. This CDR3 has 19 amino acids. V was pared by 6 bases and J by 8 bases, with 18 bases of the junction left unmatched. The CDR3 coding sequence is TGTGCCAGCTCCCCCGAGACTAGCGGGAGGGAAGTATTTTACGATGAGCAGTTCTTC. Amino acid sequence: CASSPETSGREVFYDEQFF.

CDR3 sequence: CAWGEGLDKETQYF. The CDR3, as DNA: TGTGCCTGGGGCGAGGGACTAGATAAAGAGACCCAGTACTTC. The chain employs TRBV30 and TRBJ2-5, with 8 bases fitting TRBD2. Germline CDR1 is GTSNPN and CDR2 is SVGIG (reference sequence). This CDR3 has 14 residues. V was pared by 5 bases and J by 3 bases, with 8 bases of the junction left unmatched.

The gene calls are TRBV10-3 and TRBJ1-1; TRBD1 matches 12 bases. Per the germline V gene, CDR1 is ENHRY and CDR2 is SYGVKD. V lost 0 bases and J lost 9; bases outside the gene matches: 5. CDR3 length equals 15 residues. As DNA, the CDR3 is TGTGCCATCAGTGAGTCGACCGGGACAGGGGGCAAAGCTTTCTTT. Its protein is CAISESTGTGGKAFF.

This clonotype appeared a single time. The rearrangement joins TRBV1 to TRBJ2-7; the table calls TRBD1, which could not be checked here. TRBV1 is termed a pseudogene. The CDR3 spans 14 residues. The CDR3 DNA reads TGCACCAGCAGCCAGGGGACAGGAGACTACGAGCAGTACTTC. Encoded protein: CTSSQGTGDYEQYF.

The chain combines TRBV29-1 with TRBJ2-5, with a possible D match to TRBD1 (6 bases). Trimming left V 4 bases short and J 5 bases short, with 11 bases between. CDR1 SQVTM and CDR2 ANQGSEA come from the germline V gene. There are 12 residues in the CDR3. CDR3 sequence reads: CSVVPGDETQYF. In DNA form, the CDR3 reads TGCAGCGTTGTCCCAGGGGATGAGACCCAGTACTTC.

The chain uses TRBV27 and TRBJ2-7; D is perhaps TRBD1 or TRBD2 (5 bases each). Germline values: CDR1 MNHEY, CDR2 SMNVEV (reference sequence). The CDR3 has 14 amino acids. V shed 4 bases and J shed 3 bases, with 13 bases lying between them. CDR3: CASSSSGTGYEQYF. The CDR3 nucleotides are TGTGCCAGCAGTTCCTCCGGGACCGGCTACGAGCAGTACTTC.

The chain combines TRBV6-2 or TRBV6-3 with TRBJ2-1, with 7 bases fitting TRBD2. The CDR3 is 17 amino acids. The V and J ends lost 2 bases and 0 bases, in that order; junction bases with no gene match: 7. Germline CDR1 reads MNHEY; CDR2 reads SVGEGT. The CDR3 loop reads CASSYRRESHSYNEQFF. As DNA, the CDR3 is TGTGCCAGCAGTTACCGGCGGGAGTCCCACTCCTACAATGAGCAGTTCTTC.

V gene TRBV30 combines with J gene TRBJ2-3; D perhaps matches TRBD2 (6 bases). CDR3 length equals 12 residues. The V gene lost 4 bases and the J gene lost 6 bases, with 11 bases spanning the gap. In germline, CDR1 is GTSNPN, CDR2 SVGIG (reference sequence). The CDR3 is CAWKGGGDTQYF. The CDR3 DNA follows: TGTGCCTGGAAGGGAGGAGGGGATACGCAGTATTTT.

This rearrangement joins TRBV19 to TRBJ1-2; D gene ambiguous. In germline, CDR1 is LNHDA, CDR2 SQIVND (reference sequence). Trimming shortened V by 8 bases and J by 5 bases, and 9 bases separated the two germline ends. The CDR3 contains 11 residues. CDR3 sequence (DNA): TGTGCCAGTGTCCAAGAATATGGCTACACCTTC. Protein product: CASVQEYGYTF.

The chain employs TRBV30 and TRBJ1-2; 7 nucleotides match TRBD1. The CDR3 covers 13 residues. CDR1 GTSNPN and CDR2 SVGIG come from the germline V gene (reference sequence). The V segment lost 0 bases and the J segment 8 bases; nucleotides outside the gene matches: 6. CDR3 region: CAWSVRPTGGYTF. DNA for the CDR3: TGTGCCTGGAGTGTACGCCCGACAGGGGGCTACACCTTC.

J is TRBJ1-2 and V is TRBV5-1; no reliable D call. Deletions cut 0 bases from V and 8 bases from J, with 8 bases between. In germline, CDR1 is SGHRS, CDR2 YFSETQ. This CDR3 is built from 12 residues. CDR3 residues: CASSLDPPGYTF. The CDR3 DNA reads as TGCGCCAGCAGCTTGGACCCGCCGGGCTACACCTTC. The full variable domain, rest sourced from reference TRBV5-1 and TRBJ1-2, is KAGVTQTPRYLIKTRGQQVTLSCSPISGHRSVSWYQQTPGQGLQFLFEYFSETQRNKGNFPGRFSGRQFSNSRSEMNVSTLELGDSALYLCASSLDPPGYTFGSGTRLTVV.

This clonotype has only a few counts. J is TRBJ2-5 and V is TRBV6-5; 7 nucleotides align to TRBD2. V lost 6 bases to trimming and J lost 7 bases; unmatched junction nucleotides: 11. The CDR3 length is 14 residues. The germline gives CDR1 MNHEY, CDR2 SVGAGI. In DNA, the CDR3 is TGTGCCAGCAGGGAGCGGGATAGTTCCAGGACCCAGTACTTC. This gives the protein CASRERDSSRTQYF.

The chain links TRBV5-4 to TRBJ2-3, with 9 bases matching TRBD1. With 0 bases clipped from V and 4 bases from J, the junction kept 0 bases outside the gene matches. The CDR3 length is 14 residues. The germline V gene has CDR1 SGHNT and CDR2 YYREEE (reference sequence). The CDR3 nucleotides are TGTGCCAGCAGCTTGGGGACAGGGGCAGATACGCAGTATTTT. Translated: CASSLGTGADTQYF.

The chain couples TRBV29-1 to TRBJ1-4; 7 positions match TRBD1. Germline V gene lookup returns CDR1 SQVTM and CDR2 ANQGSEA. The length of the CDR3 is 14 residues. With V trimmed by 6 bases and J by 3 bases, 7 bases remained unmatched. The CDR3 reads CSVTRQGPNEKLFF. The CDR3 region has the DNA TGCAGCGTCACCCGACAGGGTCCTAATGAAAAACTGTTTTTT.

The chain links TRBV12-3 or TRBV12-4 to TRBJ1-1; D remains ambiguous. V lost 8 bases and J 10 bases, leaving 20 bases between the germline ends. The CDR3 consists of 13 residues. CDR3 coding DNA: TGTGCCAGCGCCGGGTCGGGCCCGCGCCGAGCTTTCTTT. This translates into CASAGSGPRRAFF.

V is TRBV20-1 and J is TRBJ2-2; 10 bases are shared with TRBD1. Germline trimming cut 5 bases from V and 1 base from J; bases unmatched to any gene: 7. In germline, CDR1 is DFQATT, CDR2 SNEGSKA (reference sequence). The CDR3 loop spans 16 amino acids. The DNA for the CDR3 is TGCAGTGCTCCCGACAGGGGGCGAGTGAACACCGGGGAGCTGTTTTTT. Residues: CSAPDRGRVNTGELFF.